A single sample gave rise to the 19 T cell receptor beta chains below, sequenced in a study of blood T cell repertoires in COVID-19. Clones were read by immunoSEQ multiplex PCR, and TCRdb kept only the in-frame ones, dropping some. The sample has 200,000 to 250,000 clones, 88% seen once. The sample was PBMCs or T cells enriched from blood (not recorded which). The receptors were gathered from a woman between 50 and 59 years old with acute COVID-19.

The CDR3 region has the DNA TGTGCCAGCAGTCTGACTAGCGGGAGATTCGAGCAGTACTTC. As protein: CASSLTSGRFEQYF. The chain joins TRBV28 to TRBJ2-7, with 12 bases identical to TRBD2. The CDR3 contains 14 residues. V was clipped by 5 bases and J by 6 bases; unmatched bases: 5. Germline-derived CDR1 and CDR2 are MDHEN and SYDVKM.

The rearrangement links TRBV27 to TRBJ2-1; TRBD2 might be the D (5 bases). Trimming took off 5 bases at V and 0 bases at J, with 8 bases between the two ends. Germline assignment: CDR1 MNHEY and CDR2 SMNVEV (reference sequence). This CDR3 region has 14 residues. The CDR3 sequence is CASSPGFSYNEQFF. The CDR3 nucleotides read TGTGCCAGCAGTCCGGGATTCTCCTACAATGAGCAGTTCTTC.

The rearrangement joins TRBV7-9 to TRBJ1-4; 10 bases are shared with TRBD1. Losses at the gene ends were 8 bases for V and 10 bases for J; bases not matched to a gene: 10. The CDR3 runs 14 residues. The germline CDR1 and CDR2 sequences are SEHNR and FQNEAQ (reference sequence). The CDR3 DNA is TGTGCCAGCGGAGGGGACAGGGGAGTAGGAAAACTGTTTTTT. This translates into CASGGDRGVGKLFF.

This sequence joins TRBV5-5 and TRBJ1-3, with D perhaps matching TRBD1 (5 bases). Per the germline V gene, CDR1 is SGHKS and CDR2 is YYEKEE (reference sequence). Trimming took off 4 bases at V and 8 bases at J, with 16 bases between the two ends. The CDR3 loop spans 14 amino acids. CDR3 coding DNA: TGTGCCAGCAGCCCCGCGGGACTCCCCGACACCATATATTTT. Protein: CASSPAGLPDTIYF.

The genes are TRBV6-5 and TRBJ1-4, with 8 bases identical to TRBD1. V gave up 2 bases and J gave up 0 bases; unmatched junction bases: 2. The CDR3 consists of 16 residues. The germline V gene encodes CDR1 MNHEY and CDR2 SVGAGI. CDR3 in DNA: TGTGCCAGCAGTTACGGACAGGGCACAACTAATGAAAAACTGTTTTTT. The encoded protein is CASSYGQGTTNEKLFF.

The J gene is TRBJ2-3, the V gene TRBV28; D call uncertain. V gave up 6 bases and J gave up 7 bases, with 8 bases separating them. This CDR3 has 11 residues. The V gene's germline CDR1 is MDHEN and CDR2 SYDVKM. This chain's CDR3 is CASSYLYTQYF. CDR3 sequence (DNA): TGTGCCAGCAGCTACCTCTATACGCAGTATTTT.

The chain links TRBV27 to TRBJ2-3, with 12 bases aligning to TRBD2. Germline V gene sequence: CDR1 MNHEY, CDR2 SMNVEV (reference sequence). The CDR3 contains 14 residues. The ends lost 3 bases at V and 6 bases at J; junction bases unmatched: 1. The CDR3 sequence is CASSFLAGGDTQYF. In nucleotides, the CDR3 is TGTGCCAGCAGTTTTCTAGCGGGAGGGGATACGCAGTATTTT.

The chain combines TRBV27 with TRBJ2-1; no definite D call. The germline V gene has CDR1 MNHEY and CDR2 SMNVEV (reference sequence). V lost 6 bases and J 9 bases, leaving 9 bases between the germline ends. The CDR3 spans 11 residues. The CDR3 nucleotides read TGTGCCAGCAGGATTAGAGGTGAGCAGTTCTTC. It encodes CASRIRGEQFF.

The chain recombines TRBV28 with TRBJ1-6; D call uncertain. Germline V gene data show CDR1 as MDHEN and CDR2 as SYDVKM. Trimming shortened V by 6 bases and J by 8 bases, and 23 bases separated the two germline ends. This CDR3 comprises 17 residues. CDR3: CASRPPRGRNRDSPLHF. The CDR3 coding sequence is TGTGCCAGCAGACCGCCCCGGGGTCGCAACAGAGATTCACCCCTCCACTTT.

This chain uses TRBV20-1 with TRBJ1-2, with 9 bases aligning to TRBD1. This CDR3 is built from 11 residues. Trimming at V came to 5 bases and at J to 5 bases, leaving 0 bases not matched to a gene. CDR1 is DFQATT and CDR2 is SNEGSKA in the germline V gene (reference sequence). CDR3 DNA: TGCAGTGCTGGGACAGGGTATGGCTACACCTTC. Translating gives CSAGTGYGYTF.

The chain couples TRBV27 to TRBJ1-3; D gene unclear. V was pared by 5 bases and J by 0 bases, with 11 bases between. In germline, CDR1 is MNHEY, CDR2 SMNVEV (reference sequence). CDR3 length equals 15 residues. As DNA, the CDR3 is TGTGCCAGCAGTAGCTGGTTTGGCTCTGGAAACACCATATATTTT. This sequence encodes CASSSWFGSGNTIYF.

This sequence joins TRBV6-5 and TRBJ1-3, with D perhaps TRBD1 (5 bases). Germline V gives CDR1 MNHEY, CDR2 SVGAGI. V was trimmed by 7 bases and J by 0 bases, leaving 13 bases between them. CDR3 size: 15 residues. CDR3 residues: CASTMGGGSGNTIYF. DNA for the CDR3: TGTGCCAGCACCATGGGGGGGGGCTCTGGAAACACCATATATTTT.

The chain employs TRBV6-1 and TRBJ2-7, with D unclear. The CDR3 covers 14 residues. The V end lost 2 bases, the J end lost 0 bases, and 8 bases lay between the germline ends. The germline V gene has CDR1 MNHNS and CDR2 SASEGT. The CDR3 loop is CASSETPSSYEQYF. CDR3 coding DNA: TGTGCCAGCAGTGAAACCCCTAGCTCCTACGAGCAGTACTTC.

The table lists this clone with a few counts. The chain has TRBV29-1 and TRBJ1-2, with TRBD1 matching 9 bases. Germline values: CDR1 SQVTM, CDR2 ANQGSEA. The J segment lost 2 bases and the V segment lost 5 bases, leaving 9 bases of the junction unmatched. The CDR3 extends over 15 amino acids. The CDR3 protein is CSVTGGAAGNYGYTF. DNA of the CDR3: TGCAGCGTTACAGGGGGCGCGGCGGGGAACTATGGCTACACCTTC.

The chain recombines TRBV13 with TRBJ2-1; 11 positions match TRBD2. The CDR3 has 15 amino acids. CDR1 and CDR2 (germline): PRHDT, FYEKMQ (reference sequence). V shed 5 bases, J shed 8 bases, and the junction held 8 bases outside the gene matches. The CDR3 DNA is TGTGCCAGCAGCGCCACTAGCGGGAGTAGAGATGAGCAGTTCTTC. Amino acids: CASSATSGSRDEQFF.

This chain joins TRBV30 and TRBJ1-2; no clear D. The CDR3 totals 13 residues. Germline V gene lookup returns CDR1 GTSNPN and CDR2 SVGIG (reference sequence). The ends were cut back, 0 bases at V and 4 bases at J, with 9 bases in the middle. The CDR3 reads CAWSVLDLYGYTF. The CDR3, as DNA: TGTGCCTGGAGTGTACTAGATCTCTATGGCTACACCTTC.

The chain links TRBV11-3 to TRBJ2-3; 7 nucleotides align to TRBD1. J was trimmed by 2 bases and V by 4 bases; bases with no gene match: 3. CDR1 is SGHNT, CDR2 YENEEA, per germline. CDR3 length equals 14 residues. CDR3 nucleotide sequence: TGTGCCAGCAGCTCGACAGGGCCCACAGATACGCAGTATTTT. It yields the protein CASSSTGPTDTQYF.

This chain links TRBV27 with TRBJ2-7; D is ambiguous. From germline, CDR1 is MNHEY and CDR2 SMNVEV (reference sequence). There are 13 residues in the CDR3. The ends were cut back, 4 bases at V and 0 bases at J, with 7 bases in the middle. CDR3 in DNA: TGTGCCAGCAGTTCCCGGTTCTCCTACGAGCAGTACTTC. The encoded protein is CASSSRFSYEQYF.

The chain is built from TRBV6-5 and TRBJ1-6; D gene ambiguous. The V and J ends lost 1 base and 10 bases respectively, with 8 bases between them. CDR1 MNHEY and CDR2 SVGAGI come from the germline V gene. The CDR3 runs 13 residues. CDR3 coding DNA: TGTGCCAGCAGTTACTACAGTAACTCACCCCTCCACTTT. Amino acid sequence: CASSYYSNSPLHF.